These 5 T cell receptor beta chains came from one sample sequenced in a study of CD8 T cells in ankylosing spondylitis. TCRdb re-analysed the 5' RACE reads in MiXCR, keeping a single row per CDR3 protein. This sample yields around 180,000 distinct CDR3 sequences, of which 18% are seen a single time; around 4.5% belongs to the top ten. Material for sequencing was blood, either unsorted or a sorted T cell fraction (not recorded which). The receptors derive from a male donor aged 10 to 30 with ankylosing spondylitis or in good health (not recorded which).

This clonotype was counted ten times or more. This chain joins TRBV11-2 and TRBJ2-7, with 10 bases identical to TRBD2. The CDR3 consists of 13 residues. Trimming at V came to 4 bases and at J to 10 bases, leaving 7 bases not matched to a gene. The germline V gene encodes CDR1 SGHAT and CDR2 FQNNGV. The CDR3 DNA reads TGTGCCAGCAGCTCTCCCGGGACTAGCGATCAGTACGTC. Encoded protein: CASSSPGTSDQYV.

The gene calls are TRBV6-5 and TRBJ2-2, with 7 nucleotides matching TRBD1. This CDR3 region has 15 residues. V was clipped by 7 bases and J by 0 bases; unmatched bases: 5. Germline V gives CDR1 MNHEY, CDR2 SVGAGI. This chain's CDR3 is CASIGQAANTGELFF. CDR3 nucleotide sequence: TGTGCCAGCATCGGACAGGCTGCGAACACCGGGGAGCTGTTTTTT.

This clonotype was seen many times. CDR3 region: CASSVRQREGEQYF. For the CDR3, the DNA is TGTGCCAGCAGCGTTAGACAGCGGGAAGGAGAGCAGTACTTC. The chain carries TRBV9 and TRBJ2-7; 7 nucleotides align to TRBD2. V was pared by 2 bases and J by 7 bases, with 9 bases of the junction left unmatched. The germline CDR1 and CDR2 sequences are SGDLS and YYNGEE. There are 14 residues in the CDR3.

This clonotype was detected ten times or more. The chain combines TRBV9 with TRBJ2-3, with TRBD2 matching 11 bases. Trimming at V came to 2 bases and at J to 4 bases, leaving 6 bases not matched to a gene. Germline lookup yields CDR1 SGDLS and CDR2 YYNGEE. There are 16 residues in the CDR3. The CDR3 DNA sequence: TGTGCCAGCAGCGTGGCGACTAGCGGGACGTCAGATACGCAGTATTTT. Encoded protein: CASSVATSGTSDTQYF.

The V and J genes are TRBV11-3 and TRBJ2-2, with TRBD2 matching over 10 bases. CDR3 length equals 14 residues. Germline V lookup: CDR1 SGHNT, CDR2 YENEEA. V shed 11 bases and J 2 bases; nucleotides not matched to a gene: 5. The CDR3 nucleotides are TGTGCCGCCCGGACTAGCGGAAACACCGGGGAGCTGTTTTTT. Translating it yields CAARTSGNTGELFF.